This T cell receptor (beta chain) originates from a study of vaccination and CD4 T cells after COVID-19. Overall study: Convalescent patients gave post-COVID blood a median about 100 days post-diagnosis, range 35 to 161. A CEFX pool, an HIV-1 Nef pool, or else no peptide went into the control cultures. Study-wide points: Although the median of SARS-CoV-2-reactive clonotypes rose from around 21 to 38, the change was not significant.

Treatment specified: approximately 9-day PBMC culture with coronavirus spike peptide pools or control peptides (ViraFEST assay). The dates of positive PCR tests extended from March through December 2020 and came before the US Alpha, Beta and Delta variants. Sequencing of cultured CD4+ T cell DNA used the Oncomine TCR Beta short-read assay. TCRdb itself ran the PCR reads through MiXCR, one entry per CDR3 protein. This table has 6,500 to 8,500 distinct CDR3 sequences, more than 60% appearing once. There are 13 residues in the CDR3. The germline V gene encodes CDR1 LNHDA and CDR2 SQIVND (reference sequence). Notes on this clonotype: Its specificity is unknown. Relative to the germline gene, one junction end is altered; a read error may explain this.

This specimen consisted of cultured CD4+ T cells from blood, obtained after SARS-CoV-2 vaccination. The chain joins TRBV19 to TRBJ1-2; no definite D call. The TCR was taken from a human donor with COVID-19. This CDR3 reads CANSSLSANGYTF. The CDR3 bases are TGTGCCAATAGTTCACTATCAGCCAATGGCTACACCTTC.